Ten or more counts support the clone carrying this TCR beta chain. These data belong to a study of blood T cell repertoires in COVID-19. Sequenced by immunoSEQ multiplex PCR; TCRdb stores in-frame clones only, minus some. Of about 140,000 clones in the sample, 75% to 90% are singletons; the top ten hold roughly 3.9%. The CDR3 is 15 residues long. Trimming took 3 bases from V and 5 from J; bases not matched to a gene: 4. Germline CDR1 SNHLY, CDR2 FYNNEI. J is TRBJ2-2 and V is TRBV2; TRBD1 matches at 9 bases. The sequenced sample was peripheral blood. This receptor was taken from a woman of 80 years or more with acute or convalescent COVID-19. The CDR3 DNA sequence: TGTGCCAGCAGTGAGACAGGGGGTGGAACCGGGGAGCTGTTTTTT. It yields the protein CASSETGGGTGELFF.